The 11 T cell receptor beta chains below come from one sample, sequenced in a study of human T cells and chemical hapten exposure (dated by TCRdb to the early 2020s). Reading the label with the study, this specimen's time point is: healthy volunteer bleed at 2 weeks. Unfractionated whole blood was collected in Tempus Blood RNA tubes, and total RNA was extracted from that blood. Library construction relied on RACE. The sequencer listed for this sample is NextSeq 500. Using fastp at Q25 and MiXCR, TCRdb reprocessed the public reads and kept productive beta chains. Every CDR3 protein is listed once, alongside the most common genes and DNA of its rows. Recorded for this sample are approximately 97,000 distinct CDR3 sequences; around 8.8% of them occurred a single time. In total, the top ten clones hold 2.9% of the sample. Material: whole blood. These TCRs come from a female donor in good health. Some clones in this sample may be carry-over from other donors' samples.

The V gene is TRBV15, the J gene TRBJ2-4; TRBD1 agrees at 10 bases. This CDR3 contains 19 residues. Unmatched junction bases numbered 8, after V lost 0 bases and J lost 0 bases. CDR1 is LNHNV, CDR2 YYDKDF, per germline (reference sequence). The CDR3 DNA reads TGTGCCACCAGCAGAGAATTGTGGGACAGGGGACGAGCCAAAAACATTCAGTACTTC. Its protein is CATSRELWDRGRAKNIQYF.

This clonotype was recorded many times. V is TRBV5-6 and J is TRBJ2-1, with D possibly being TRBD1 (6 bases). V dropped 4 bases and J dropped 6 bases, with 20 bases sitting between them. Germline V gene sequence: CDR1 SGHDT, CDR2 YYEEEE. This CDR3 is 16 amino acids long. The CDR3 nucleotides are TGTGCCAGCAGCGCGATCCACCAACAGGGTGGCAATGAGCAGTTCTTC. This translates into CASSAIHQQGGNEQFF.

The chain uses TRBV9 and TRBJ2-3, with TRBD1 matching 7 bases. Germline lookup yields CDR1 SGDLS and CDR2 YYNGEE. The CDR3 is 17 residues long. The ends lost 0 bases at V and 6 bases at J; junction bases unmatched: 13. The CDR3 sequence is CASSVAPTGAGGDTQYF. Written as DNA, the CDR3 is TGTGCCAGCAGCGTAGCACCCACAGGGGCCGGTGGCGATACGCAGTATTTT.

CDR3 coding DNA: TGCAGTGCTAGATCGGTTAACTATGGCTACACCTTC. Its protein is CSARSVNYGYTF. The V gene is TRBV20-1, the J gene TRBJ1-2; D unresolved. Looked up from germline, CDR1 is DFQATT and CDR2 is SNEGSKA (reference sequence). Trimming removed 2 bases at V and 1 base at J, with 5 bases between. CDR3 length: 12 amino acids.

This clonotype was seen ten or more times. The V gene is TRBV20-1, the J gene TRBJ2-7, with a possible D match to TRBD1 (6 bases). V was trimmed by 3 bases and J by 2 bases, leaving 14 bases between them. This CDR3 spans 14 amino acids. The germline gives CDR1 DFQATT, CDR2 SNEGSKA (reference sequence). The CDR3 loop is CSASSGHNTYEQYF. In DNA form, the CDR3 reads TGCAGTGCTAGTTCGGGACATAACACCTACGAGCAGTACTTC.

This chain links TRBV6-6 with TRBJ1-5; D is undetermined. The V end was cut by 0 bases, the J end by 8 bases, with 11 bases between. Germline V gene sequence: CDR1 MNHNY, CDR2 SVGAGI (reference sequence). The CDR3 length is 14 residues. CDR3 protein: CASSYSIKGKPQHF. Written as DNA, the CDR3 is TGTGCCAGCAGTTACTCGATAAAGGGAAAGCCCCAGCATTTT.

CDR3 loop: CASSTRQGTDTQYF. The DNA of the CDR3 is TGTGCCAGCAGCACCCGACAGGGTACAGATACGCAGTATTTT. The chain is built from TRBV7-2 and TRBJ2-3, with TRBD1 identical over 7 bases. V lost 5 bases and J lost 3; bases outside the gene matches: 5. This CDR3 is built from 14 residues. Germline CDR1 reads SGHTA; CDR2 reads FQGNSA. The full variable domain, in which reference TRBV7-2 and TRBJ2-3 provide the parts outside the CDR3, is GAGVSQSPSNKVTEKGKDVELRCDPISGHTALYWYRQSLGQGLEFLIYFQGNSAPDKSGLPSDRFSAERTGGSVSTLTIQRTQQEDSAVYLCASSTRQGTDTQYFGPGTRLTVL.

The chain has TRBV20-1 and TRBJ1-1; D is undetermined. Germline CDR1 is DFQATT and CDR2 is SNEGSKA (reference sequence). The CDR3 runs to 12 residues. Trimming cost V 3 bases and J 5 bases, with 10 bases left between them. The CDR3 loop reads CSARGIWTEAFF. The CDR3 bases are TGCAGTGCTAGGGGGATTTGGACTGAAGCTTTCTTT.

This clonotype was recorded many times. The chain is built from TRBV28 and TRBJ2-3, with 8 bases lining up with TRBD1. Germline V CDR1 and CDR2: MDHEN, SYDVKM. There are 14 residues in the CDR3. J lost 9 bases, V lost 3 bases, and 8 bases had no gene match. The CDR3 DNA is TGTGCCAGCAGTTTGACAGGGGAAATAGTCACGCAGTATTTT. This encodes CASSLTGEIVTQYF.

There are many counts of this clonotype. The V call is TRBV20-1, the J call TRBJ2-7; possibly TRBD2 for D (6 bases). Germline CDR1 DFQATT, CDR2 SNEGSKA (reference sequence). Trimming left V 2 bases short and J 6 bases short, with 11 bases between. There are 12 residues in the CDR3. The CDR3 here is CSARKQGGEQYF. The CDR3 nucleotides are TGCAGTGCTAGAAAGCAGGGAGGCGAGCAGTACTTC.

This clonotype was detected only a few times. This chain connects TRBV12-3 or TRBV12-4 to TRBJ2-3; D remains ambiguous. The CDR3 is 12 residues long. Trimming removed 6 bases from V and 2 bases from J, with 6 bases in between. CDR3 in DNA: TGTGCCAGCAGGCACTTCACAGATACGCAGTATTTT. Amino acid sequence: CASRHFTDTQYF.